This is a list of T cell receptor beta chains from one sample in a study of blood T cell repertoires in COVID-19. Method: immunoSEQ multiplex PCR; TCRdb's copy keeps in-frame clones and lacks some. The sample holds about 160,000 clones, roughly 87% seen once. The sequenced sample consisted of peripheral blood. The receptors shown here come from a woman aged 60-75 years who had recovered from COVID-19. Both conserved end residues are part of each CDR3. Each record gives: D gene, J gene, V gene, CDR3 length, CDR3 protein. A D gene is named only where the DNA matches it firmly.

-,TRBJ2-2,TRBV28,17,CASSLFGGTRNTGELFF
-,TRBJ1-2,TRBV21-1,13,CASSKAMRYGYTF
TRBD1,TRBJ1-5,TRBV2,17,CASSERTGLGSNQPQHF
TRBD2,TRBJ2-1,TRBV5-1,16,CASSLPDAGGRGKQFF
-,TRBJ1-4,TRBV28,13,CASSSAPGEKLFF
-,TRBJ1-6,TRBV5-5,13,CASSLDRSSPLHF
TRBD1,TRBJ1-1,TRBV2,14,CASGQTGGRTEAFF
TRBD2,TRBJ2-7,TRBV29-1,15,CSVGLADPGFYEQYF
TRBD2,TRBJ2-3,TRBV7-2,17,CASSGRLTSGSTDTQYF
TRBD1,TRBJ2-2,TRBV5-1,18,CASSLTGQGGSVTGELFF
TRBD1,TRBJ2-3,TRBV11-2,16,CASSTRQGASTDTQYF
-,TRBJ2-3,TRBV27,15,CASSLVGRSTDTQYF
-,TRBJ2-7,TRBV6-5,16,CASSYSWGSRTYEQYF
TRBD1,TRBJ2-3,TRBV11-2,15,CASSPGTGNTDTQYF
-,TRBJ1-2,TRBV5-1,12,CASSLRESGYTF
-,TRBJ2-2,TRBV6-6,16,CASSYSYGVITGELFF
-,TRBJ2-1,TRBV14,16,CASSQMPGISYNEQFF
-,TRBJ1-1,TRBV6-6,15,CASTTPATASTEAFF
TRBD1,TRBJ1-5,TRBV4-1,17,CASSQEDRGYRSQPQHF
TRBD2,TRBJ2-1,TRBV5-1,16,CASSLAGGGSYNEQFF
TRBD1,TRBJ2-4,TRBV28,15,CASSPPTGAKNIQYF
TRBD1,TRBJ1-1,TRBV24-1,15,CATSSSGGGNTEAFF
TRBD1,TRBJ1-2,TRBV10-3,18,CAISESPLRQGENYGYTF
TRBD1,TRBJ2-7,TRBV11-2,11,CASSFGQVQYF
-,TRBJ2-1,TRBV3-1/TRBV3-2,15,CASSARDSSYNEQFF
-,TRBJ1-3,TRBV7-3,15,CAWGEQAFSGNTIYF
-,TRBJ1-3,TRBV23-1,18,CASSPTWTRNGSGNTIYF
TRBD2,TRBJ2-1,TRBV3-1/TRBV3-2,18,CASSQDRFLAGGPVEQFF
TRBD1,TRBJ1-1,TRBV2,14,CASSVIQGDTEAFF
TRBD1,TRBJ2-6,TRBV5-1,20,CASSWTGTGKRSSGANVLTF
TRBD1,TRBJ2-7,TRBV10-3,13,CAIRRTGGYEQYF
TRBD1,TRBJ1-3,TRBV29-1,13,CSVLSGGLNTIYF
TRBD2,TRBJ2-1,TRBV7-7,15,CASSLVAGGFGEQFF
-,TRBJ2-1,TRBV5-4,13,CASSASVSNEQFF
TRBD1,TRBJ2-5,TRBV12-3/TRBV12-4,13,CASSFTGEETQYF
-,TRBJ2-1,TRBV9,16,CASSVEADRGYNEQFF
TRBD2,TRBJ2-1,TRBV5-1,14,CASSTSGGQNEQFF
TRBD1,TRBJ2-5,TRBV19,15,CASRQTGPAVETQYF
-,TRBJ1-1,TRBV7-2,13,CASSLEQNTEAFF
TRBD1,TRBJ1-2,TRBV28,14,CASSFWDRVYGYTF
-,TRBJ2-5,TRBV5-4,14,CASSLGQYQETQYF
-,TRBJ2-7,TRBV21-1,15,CASSKKRRGMYEQYF
TRBD2,TRBJ2-3,TRBV6-5,15,CASGRLAGGTDTQYF
TRBD1,TRBJ1-1,TRBV2,15,CASSEWGTADTEAFF
-,TRBJ1-2,TRBV28,14,CASSFQGKGYGYTF
-,TRBJ1-1,TRBV19,13,CASSTPGGTEAFF
TRBD1,TRBJ1-6,TRBV5-4,14,CASSGRDSASPLHF
-,TRBJ1-6,TRBV27,13,CASKRIETSPLHF
-,TRBJ1-1,TRBV5-1,15,CASSLSDRTGTEAFF
-,TRBJ1-2,TRBV6-5,14,CASSSHRDGYGYTF
-,TRBJ1-1,TRBV5-1,15,CASSLAVTGNTEAFF
-,TRBJ1-2,TRBV18,16,CASSPQTEGSNYGYTF
-,TRBJ2-2,TRBV3-1/TRBV3-2,12,CASRQYTGELFF
-,TRBJ2-7,TRBV2,15,CASSEGAGAPYEQYF
-,TRBJ2-2,TRBV6-2/TRBV6-3,16,CASSRQRAGTAGELFF
-,TRBJ1-5,TRBV6-5,14,CATNRQESNQPQHF
-,TRBJ1-5,TRBV5-8,14,CASIPQAGDQPQHF
TRBD1,TRBJ2-6,TRBV5-6,18,CASSRTGLSKKGSNVLTF
TRBD1,TRBJ1-2,TRBV3-1/TRBV3-2,15,CASTPRTGSNYGYTF